Below are 18 T cell receptor beta chains sequenced from a single sample in a study of blood T cell repertoires in COVID-19. Only in-frame clones appear in the TCRdb table, and some are missing; sequencing was by immunoSEQ multiplex PCR. This sample has approximately 230,000 clones, with about four fifths found just once. Sequencing was performed on peripheral blood. The origin of the receptors is a man of 80 years or more with acute or convalescent COVID-19.

The chain combines TRBV6-6 with TRBJ1-6, with no clear D. V was shortened by 4 bases and J by 0 bases, with 10 bases between the two germline ends. The CDR3 totals 16 residues. From germline, CDR1 is MNHNY and CDR2 SVGAGI (reference sequence). CDR3 in DNA: TGTGCCAGCAGTTCCGACTTAAGCTCCTATAATTCACCCCTCCACTTT. Encoded protein: CASSSDLSSYNSPLHF.

The chain has TRBV5-1 and TRBJ2-5, with D perhaps TRBD2 (6 bases). CDR3 length equals 14 residues. Trimming stripped 7 bases from V and 2 bases from J, with 15 bases between. CDR1 SGHRS and CDR2 YFSETQ come from the germline V gene. The CDR3 DNA is TGCGCCAGCCGAACTAGCAGGGTACAAGAGACCCAGTACTTC. The encoded protein is CASRTSRVQETQYF. The full variable domain, completed using reference TRBV5-1 and TRBJ2-5, is KAGVTQTPRYLIKTRGQQVTLSCSPISGHRSVSWYQQTPGQGLQFLFEYFSETQRNKGNFPGRFSGRQFSNSRSEMNVSTLELGDSALYLCASRTSRVQETQYFGPGTRLLVL.

V is TRBV6-5 and J is TRBJ1-2, with 9 bases matching TRBD1. This CDR3 region has 15 residues. The germline V gene has CDR1 MNHEY and CDR2 SVGAGI. J lost 4 bases, V lost 6 bases, and 9 bases had no gene match. The CDR3 coding sequence is TGTGCCAGCAGGGGACCGGACAGGGGAGCCTATGGCTACACCTTC. Amino acid sequence: CASRGPDRGAYGYTF.

This rearrangement joins TRBV30 to TRBJ2-3; TRBD1 is a possible D gene (6 bases). Germline V CDR1 and CDR2: GTSNPN, SVGIG (reference sequence). This CDR3 region has 12 residues. With 2 bases removed from V and 6 bases from J, the gap between germline ends came to 9 bases. The CDR3 sequence: CAWSNRADTQYF. DNA for the CDR3: TGTGCCTGGAGTAACAGGGCCGATACGCAGTATTTT.

V is TRBV6-6 and J is TRBJ2-3; no clear D gene. The ends were cut back, 6 bases at V and 4 bases at J, with 14 bases in the middle. The CDR3 length is 14 residues. CDR1 MNHNY and CDR2 SVGAGI come from the germline V gene (reference sequence). The CDR3 loop is CASSEPLLADTQYF. The DNA for the CDR3 is TGTGCCAGCAGCGAGCCCCTTCTAGCAGATACGCAGTATTTT.

Ten or more counts support this clone. V usage is TRBV14 and J usage is TRBJ2-1, with no clear D. V lost 4 bases and J 0 bases, leaving 19 bases between the germline ends. CDR1 is SGHDN and CDR2 is FVKESK in the germline V gene. CDR3 length: 18 amino acids. The DNA of the CDR3 is TGTGCCAGCAGCCCTAAAACTGTATCATCGAACTCCTACAATGAGCAGTTCTTC. Encoded protein: CASSPKTVSSNSYNEQFF.

This chain links TRBV3-1 (or the pseudogene TRBV3-2) with TRBJ2-1; perhaps TRBD2 as D (5 bases). Trimming took 4 bases from V and 8 from J, leaving 24 bases between them. Per germline, CDR1 LGHDT and CDR2 YNNKEL (reference sequence). CDR3 size: 17 residues. Written as DNA, the CDR3 is TGTGCCAGCAGCCCCCGCGCCTTAGCGTCGGGTAGGGATGAGCAGTTCTTC. Protein sequence: CASSPRALASGRDEQFF.

This chain uses TRBV7-2 with TRBJ2-7; 8 bases fit TRBD1. This CDR3 spans 14 amino acids. The V gene's germline CDR1 is SGHTA and CDR2 FQGNSA. With 1 base clipped from V and 3 bases from J, the junction kept 2 bases outside the gene matches. The CDR3 DNA is TGTGCCAGCAGCTTAGACAGGGGGATCTACGAGCAGTACTTC. It is translated as CASSLDRGIYEQYF.

V is TRBV28 and J is TRBJ1-1, with D possibly matching TRBD1 (6 bases). Between the trimmed V and J ends, which lost 2 bases and 4 bases, there was a span of 11 bases. This CDR3 is built from 14 residues. The germline V gene has CDR1 MDHEN and CDR2 SYDVKM. In DNA form, the CDR3 reads TGTGCCAGCAGTTTACCTACAGGGATCACTGAAGCTTTCTTT. It specifies CASSLPTGITEAFF.

A note on this clone: The same CDR3 is also encoded by other DNA sequences in this sample. The V call is TRBV3-1 (or the pseudogene TRBV3-2), the J call TRBJ2-2, with D unclear. The CDR3 covers 14 residues. Germline-derived CDR1 and CDR2 are LGHDT and YNNKEL (reference sequence). Trimming shortened V by 4 bases and J by 6 bases, and 12 bases separated the two germline ends. Written as DNA, the CDR3 is TGTGCCAGCAGCCGGGCCTCCATCCCCGGGGAGCTGTTTTTT. Amino acid sequence: CASSRASIPGELFF.

In this sample, this clone turned up a few times. The chain combines TRBV4-1 with TRBJ1-2, with TRBD1 as a possible D gene (5 bases). This CDR3 spans 18 amino acids. Germline loops: CDR1 MGHRA, CDR2 YSYEKL. V was clipped by 0 bases and J by 4 bases, with 21 bases between them. CDR3 residues: CASSQEGFSGGGTYGYTF. Written as DNA, the CDR3 is TGCGCCAGCAGCCAAGAGGGCTTCTCTGGGGGGGGGACCTATGGCTACACCTTC.

The rearrangement uses TRBV15 and TRBJ1-2; 10 bases agree with TRBD1. The CDR3 has 17 amino acids. The V segment lost 7 bases and the J segment 4 bases; nucleotides outside the gene matches: 15. CDR1 is LNHNV, CDR2 YYDKDF, per germline (reference sequence). CDR3 sequence (DNA): TGTGCCACCATGATGTGGACCCTCGGGACAGGGGCCTATGGCTACACCTTC. This gives the protein CATMMWTLGTGAYGYTF.

The chain combines TRBV30 with TRBJ2-1, with TRBD2 matching over 7 bases. J was trimmed by 1 base and V by 3 bases; bases with no gene match: 9. Per germline, CDR1 GTSNPN and CDR2 SVGIG (reference sequence). The CDR3 covers 16 residues. CDR3 loop: CAWRALGSGSYNEQFF. The CDR3 region has the DNA TGTGCCTGGAGAGCCTTAGGTAGCGGGTCCTACAATGAGCAGTTCTTC.

This clone is categorized as medium-sized. This CDR3 is CASRRQGVNTEAFF. As DNA, the CDR3 is TGTGCCAGCAGACGACAGGGAGTGAACACTGAAGCTTTCTTT. The chain joins TRBV6-5 to TRBJ1-1; 7 bases match TRBD1. The CDR3 loop spans 14 amino acids. CDR1 is MNHEY, CDR2 SVGAGI, per germline. V shed 6 bases and J 0 bases; nucleotides not matched to a gene: 4.

The J gene is TRBJ1-4, the V gene TRBV9; 10 nucleotides match TRBD1. The V and J ends lost 4 bases and 5 bases, in that order; junction bases with no gene match: 5. The CDR3 is made up of 15 amino acids. CDR1 is SGDLS and CDR2 is YYNGEE in the germline V gene. CDR3 amino acids: CASSTRQGANEKLFF. DNA of the CDR3: TGTGCCAGCAGCACCCGACAGGGGGCGAATGAAAAACTGTTTTTT. Full variable domain (missing parts from reference TRBV9 and TRBJ1-4): DSGVTQTPKHLITATGQRVTLRCSPRSGDLSVYWYQQSLDQGLQFLIQYYNGEERAKGNILERFSAQQFPDLHSELNLSSLELGDSALYFCASSTRQGANEKLFFGSGTQLSVL.

This sequence joins TRBV20-1 and TRBJ1-2; D may be TRBD1 (6 bases). V lost 6 bases, J lost 6 bases, and 8 bases lay in between. Germline V CDR1 and CDR2: DFQATT, SNEGSKA (reference sequence). This CDR3 contains 10 residues. Here the CDR3 reads CSAGANGYTF. The CDR3, as DNA: TGCAGTGCGGGGGCGAATGGCTACACCTTC.

The chain uses TRBV5-8 and TRBJ2-7; TRBD1 matches at 9 bases. There are 15 residues in the CDR3. V dropped 3 bases and J dropped 12; count of bases not matched to a gene: 16. CDR1 is SGHTS, CDR2 YDEGEE, per germline. CDR3 region: CASSWTSGQGAPWYF. The CDR3 DNA reads TGTGCCAGCAGCTGGACCTCGGGACAGGGTGCCCCGTGGTACTTC.

V usage is TRBV4-2 and J usage is TRBJ1-1; 8 positions agree with TRBD1. The CDR3 is made up of 14 amino acids. CDR1 LGHNA and CDR2 YNFKEQ come from the germline V gene. V gave up 3 bases and J gave up 0 bases; unmatched junction bases: 0. CDR3 bases: TGTGCCAGCAGCCAGACAGGGGTGAACACTGAAGCTTTCTTT. Its translation: CASSQTGVNTEAFF.